This TCR beta chain is from a study of cytomegalovirus exposure and HLA in healthy donors (dated by TCRdb to 2016 to 2017). With respect to the entire study: According to an earlier analysis of 587 of the donors, 150 million to 200 million T cells yielded roughly 110 million unique TCR beta sequences and 276 Gb of sequence data. An early release that covered about 640 HLA-typed donors contained about 290 gigabases of sequencing data and about 84 million unique TCR sequences. Of the roughly 400 genotyped donors, roughly 80% were placed in the genetic ancestry cluster associated with self-reported Caucasian donors. The study aimed to test whether cataloging public T cell receptors could reveal signatures of past pathogen exposure. Using immunosequencing, the study profiled T cell repertoires from about 610 subjects and related those repertoires to cytomegalovirus serostatus. Along with the approximately 650-subject first cohort, a separate validation cohort of over a hundred different subjects was used. To predict cytomegalovirus infection status, the study brought together high-throughput TCR immunosequencing, statistical association of individual TCRs with disease status, and machine learning. A later analysis re-analyzed previously published TCR beta repertoires from 650 to 800 donors and added high-resolution HLA genotyping to study TCR occurrence patterns. Rather than using new phenotypic data, the later analysis identified candidate immune exposures from TCR beta sequences and from how often those sequences occurred across donors. An earlier analysis of 587 of the donors applied high-throughput TCR beta sequencing to assess whether each TCR beta V gene segment acted as functional or pseudogenic. Donor age, sex, ethnicity and CMV serostatus were compiled together with the repertoire data. Genome-wide SNP genotypes for about 60% of the roughly 670 donors were used in a later genetic analysis, which treated that subset as a discovery cohort. All discovery cohort repertoires had been generated using a single sequencing platform. Both class I and class II loci were covered by HLA typing, at four-digit resolution. Typing coverage differed by locus: A, B, C, DRB1 and DQB1 were typed in about 620-640 donors, DQA1 in approximately 520, DPA1 in some 610, and DPB1 in roughly 450. Four to six DR-DQ haplotypes were handled as single units for association and clustering, since linkage in the cohort was strong. On average, about 240,000 unique TCR beta nucleotide sequences were sequenced per donor among 300 to 500 genotyped donors of the cohort, with roughly 18% of those sequences being non-productive.

Summary of the overall study and its limitations: A later genetic analysis associated a missense DCLRE1C variant with V-gene and J-gene trimming of TCR beta chains, and an independent cohort replicated the association. According to a later analysis, parvovirus B19, influenza, CMV and Epstein-Barr virus appeared linked to several top co-occurrence clusters. The study gave a list of roughly 150 TCR beta chains associated with cytomegalovirus. A cluster of highly shared sequence variants was judged likely to be a technical artifact of the sequencing pipeline. A further reported finding was that TCR beta sequences accurately predicted the HLA-A and HLA-B alleles for most subjects in the first cohort. The 87-base-pair reads could not distinguish some IMGT-functional V segments, including TRBV6-2 and TRBV6-3, so those segments were excluded. The presence/absence analyses assumed that sequencing depth was roughly uniform across donors, and that assumption may not be true. The classifier was reported to diagnose cytomegalovirus status with high specificity and sensitivity in both the original cohort and the validation cohort. Immune exposure information for the cohort was limited to CMV serostatus. When HLA alleles, especially DR and DQ, strongly co-occurred, attributing TCR associations to individual alleles was difficult. In an earlier analysis of about 550 of the donors, most TCR beta V segments were observed in productive rearrangements about 87% or about 30% of the time, broadly matching IMGT annotations. At a false discovery rate of 0.05, a later analysis linked about 17,000 TCR beta sequences to specific HLA alleles. Because counts were too low, about 18 rarely observed V segments, including chromosome 9 orphons, were excluded from the earlier analysis of around 590 of the donors. The cohort was sequenced for TCR beta chains only, and without alpha or paired-chain data the features that could be detected were limited. In a later analysis, HLA-associated TCR beta chains showed more clonal expansion and lower generation probabilities than non-associated chains that were equally common. In a later analysis, TCR association rates were found to vary across HLA loci, with the most associated TCRs seen for DRB1 alleles and the fewest for HLA-C alleles. Linkage disequilibrium might explain the correlated functional status among segregating V segments, but an unknown experimental factor could not be ruled out. A few of the identified cytomegalovirus-associated TCR beta chains were confirmed in vitro to be specific for cytomegalovirus antigens. Compared with the roughly 710-donor mean, donors in an Asian-associated ancestry cluster had fewer N-insertions in productive TCRs, according to a later genetic analysis. Most TCR sequences were seen in very few donors, while some public TCRs were found in many individuals. The authors suggested that the approach could potentially be extended to other disease states and immunological phenotypes. A later analysis found that most CMV-associated TCR beta chains appeared HLA-restricted, with HLA associations seemingly driven largely by CMV exposure. HLA typing was unavailable for some donors at each locus, so association tests used only the typed subset.

Receptor libraries were prepared by the immunoSEQ multiplex PCR assay. For the multiplex PCR, a mixture combining 60 forward primers for TCR Vbeta segments and 13 reverse primers for TCR Jbeta segments was used. The CDR3 region of rearranged TCR beta genes was amplified from genomic DNA by a multiplex PCR assay. The amplified TCR beta libraries were sequenced on the Illumina HiSeq System as 87-base-pair reads. On the study's bioinformatics: A later analysis counted some 80 million unique TCR beta chains across the 670 or so repertoires, and 9.5 million to 11 million of these chains were shared by at least two donors. A nearest-neighbor algorithm error-corrected the raw reads and collapsed the reads into unique sequences, merging closely related sequences to remove PCR and sequencing errors. V, D and J gene segments were assigned by aligning CDR3 sequences to IMGT reference sequences. For a sequence to be retained, a match of at least six nucleotides to both a V gene segment and a J gene segment was required. Rearrangements were classified as productive when the CDR3 lacked stop codons and remained in frame with V and J, and all other rearrangements were classified as non-productive. Following IMGT convention, CDR3 was defined as the stretch from the second conserved V-encoded cysteine up to the conserved J-encoded phenylalanine. In an earlier analysis of more than 550 of the donors, sequences lacking an unambiguous match to a single V gene segment were excluded. An earlier analysis of around 600 of the donors classified V segments as functional when productive rearrangements were above 56.7% and as segregating when the standard deviation between donors was above 5%. To diagnose cytomegalovirus status from the catalog of TCR beta chain sequences, a statistical classification framework was built. In a later analysis, TCR nucleotide sequences were compared against IMGT/GENE-DB human TR gene sequences so that V and J genes could be assigned. Using the TCRdist pipeline, a later analysis assigned CDR3 sequences along with most-parsimonious VDJ recombination scenarios. In a later analysis, each TCR beta chain was defined by its CDR3 amino acid sequence together with its V-gene family, and reads lacking a unique V-gene family were excluded. A later analysis removed several hundred highly shared, low-generation-probability nucleotide sequences to deal with suspected cross-contamination and a sequencing artifact. A later analysis calculated a clonal expansion index for each public chain from normalized within-repertoire ranks of inferred template counts. In a later analysis, generation probabilities were computed with a VDJ recombination model fitted to out-of-frame rearrangements, and the resulting probabilities were checked against IGoR. In a later analysis, TCR-TCR, TCR-HLA and TCR-CMV co-occurrence was scored with hypergeometric tests, and a repertoire-size bias correction was applied to TCR pairs. False discovery rates were estimated in a later analysis by permuting HLA or CMV assignments 20 times. A later analysis grouped co-occurring TCRs with DBSCAN, adding TCRdist sequence similarity when clustering within HLA-allele-positive subsets. Repertoires with fewer than 30,000 or more than 120,000 public chains were left out of co-occurrence clustering, as were about five repertoires with anomalous nucleotide sharing. TCRdb retrieved this table from immuneACCESS and kept in-frame rearrangements only. Not all clones are present; in checked studies, unresolved V genes account for under half, and no reason is known for the remainder. V and J calls and clone size are given by that table; D and trimming were obtained from the DNA. For this sample there are 130,000 or so clones; approximately 77% appear just once. Together, the top ten hold 0.8% to 0.95% of the sample.

The cohort comprised around 700 healthy bone marrow donors. All cohort members were sampled while nominally healthy, although unrecorded immune exposures were likely present. The donor tested CMV seronegative and was one of the 352 seronegative cohort members. A peripheral blood sample was collected from each donor, and TCR beta sequencing was performed on peripheral blood mononuclear cells. The Qiagen DNeasy Blood Extraction Kit was used to extract genomic DNA from the blood cell samples. Note on this clone: The clone's antigen remains unknown. The record has no base qualities; no much larger clone is one base away.

V sheds 3 bases and J sheds 4 bases, leaving 21 bases between their ends. The germline V gene specifies SQVTM as CDR1 and ANQGSEA as CDR2. There are 16 amino acids in the CDR3, from cysteine to phenylalanine inclusive. Only the CDR3 part of the read is kept: 48 bases, read in frame from the first base. The material sequenced was PBMCs. This clonotype originated in a woman aged 55-69 years in good health and CMV-seronegative. The V and J genes are TRBV29-1 and TRBJ1-1, and perhaps TRBD1 as D gene, on 5 matching bases. CDR3 reads: CSVEIQVRGWGTEAFF. The DNA is as follows: TGCAGCGTTGAGATTCAGGTCCGGGGGTGGGGCACTGAAGCTTTCTTT.